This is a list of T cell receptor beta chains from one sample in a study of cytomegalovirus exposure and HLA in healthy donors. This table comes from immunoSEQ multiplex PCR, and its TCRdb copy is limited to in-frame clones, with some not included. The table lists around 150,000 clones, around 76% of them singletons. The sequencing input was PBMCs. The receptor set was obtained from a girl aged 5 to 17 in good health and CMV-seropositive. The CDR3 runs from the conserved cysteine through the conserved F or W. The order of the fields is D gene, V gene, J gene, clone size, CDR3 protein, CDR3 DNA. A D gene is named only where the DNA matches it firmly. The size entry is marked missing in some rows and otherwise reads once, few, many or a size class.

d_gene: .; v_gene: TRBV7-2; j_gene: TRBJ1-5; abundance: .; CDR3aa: CASSLMGAQNQPQHF; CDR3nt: TGTGCCAGCAGCTTAATGGGGGCGCAAAATCAGCCCCAGCATTTT
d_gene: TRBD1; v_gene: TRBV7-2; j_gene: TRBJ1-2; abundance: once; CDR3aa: CASSLAPGGDYGYTF; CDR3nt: TGTGCCAGCAGCTTAGCGCCAGGGGGCGACTATGGCTACACCTTC
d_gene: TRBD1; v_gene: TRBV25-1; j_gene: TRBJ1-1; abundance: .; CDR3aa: CASSGDRENTEAFF; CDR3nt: TGTGCCAGCAGTGGGGACAGGGAGAACACTGAAGCTTTCTTT
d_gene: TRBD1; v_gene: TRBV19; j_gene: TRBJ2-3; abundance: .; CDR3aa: CASRPRDRFTDTQYF; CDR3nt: TGTGCCAGTAGGCCCAGGGACAGATTCACAGATACGCAGTATTTT
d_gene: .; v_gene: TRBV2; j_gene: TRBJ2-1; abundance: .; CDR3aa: CASSEVWSSSYNEQFF; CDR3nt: TGTGCCAGCAGTGAGGTCTGGAGTAGCTCCTACAATGAGCAGTTCTTC
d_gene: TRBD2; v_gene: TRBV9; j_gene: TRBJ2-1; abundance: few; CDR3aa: CASSVGGAGGSDNEQFF; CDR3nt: TGTGCCAGCAGCGTAGGGGGAGCGGGGGGTTCGGACAATGAGCAGTTCTTC
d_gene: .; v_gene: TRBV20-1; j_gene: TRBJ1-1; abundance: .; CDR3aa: CSASGATEAFF; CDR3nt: TGCAGTGCGAGTGGGGCCACTGAAGCTTTCTTT
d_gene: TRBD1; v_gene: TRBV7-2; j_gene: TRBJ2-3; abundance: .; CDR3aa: CASSFVYWTGVADTQYF; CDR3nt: TGTGCCAGCAGCTTTGTCTATTGGACAGGGGTTGCAGATACGCAGTATTTT
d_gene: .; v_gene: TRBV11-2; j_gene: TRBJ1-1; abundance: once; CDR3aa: CASSIGDRRMNTEAFF; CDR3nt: TGTGCCAGCAGCATCGGTGATAGGCGGATGAACACTGAAGCTTTCTTT
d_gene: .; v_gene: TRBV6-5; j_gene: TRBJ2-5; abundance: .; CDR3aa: CASSPYDYTAQYF; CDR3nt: TGTGCCAGCAGTCCTTACGACTACACGGCCCAGTACTTC